The 5 T cell receptor beta chains presented below share a single source sample, sequenced in a study of shared clonotypes between healthy human individuals. Sequencing was performed with immunoSEQ multiplex PCR; in TCRdb, only in-frame clones are kept and a portion is missing. The profile shows 2 million to 2.5 million clones, more than 85% of them singletons. Sequenced: naive CD4+ T cells from PBMCs. Documented subset: CD45RA+ positively selected. These receptors were obtained from a man aged 18 to 35 in good health. Some clones in this sample may be carry-over from other donors' samples.

A single count supports this clone. This CDR3 is CSAVNWGLDDGYTF. The DNA of the CDR3 is TGCAGCGCCGTAAATTGGGGGCTGGATGATGGCTACACCTTC. The chain joins TRBV29-1 to TRBJ1-2, with a possible D match to TRBD1 (6 bases). V was trimmed by 7 bases and J by 6 bases, leaving 21 bases between them. The CDR3 is 14 residues long. The V gene's germline CDR1 is SQVTM and CDR2 ANQGSEA.

The rearrangement joins TRBV2 to TRBJ1-1; maybe TRBD1 (5 bases). Trimming shortened V by 7 bases and J by 4 bases, and 16 bases separated the two germline ends. Germline assignment: CDR1 SNHLY and CDR2 FYNNEI. This CDR3 comprises 14 residues. CDR3 DNA sequence: TGTGCCAGCATGGGGACCGATTGGGGCACTGAAGCTTTCTTT. Encoded protein: CASMGTDWGTEAFF.

The rearrangement joins TRBV6-5 to TRBJ2-4; 8 bases line up with TRBD1. Per the germline V gene, CDR1 is MNHEY and CDR2 is SVGAGI. The CDR3 extends over 14 amino acids. The V gene end was trimmed by 1 base and the J gene end by 8 bases; junction bases not matched to a gene: 4. In DNA, the CDR3 is TGTGCCAGCAGTTACTATCAGGGGGCGGACATTCAGTACTTC. This gives the protein CASSYYQGADIQYF.

The J gene is TRBJ2-7, the V gene TRBV6-5, with 11 bases fitting TRBD1. The trim removed 2 bases at V and 7 bases at J, leaving 4 bases unmatched. Germline V gene data show CDR1 as MNHEY and CDR2 as SVGAGI. The CDR3 has 14 amino acids. CDR3 bases: TGTGCCAGCAGTTACCCGGGGACAGGGGGAGAGCAGTACTTC. This translates into CASSYPGTGGEQYF.

V and J are TRBV7-9 and TRBJ2-7, with 11 positions matching TRBD2. V shed 1 base, J shed 1 base, and the junction held 3 bases outside the gene matches. This CDR3 region has 16 residues. Germline loops: CDR1 SEHNR, CDR2 FQNEAQ (reference sequence). The CDR3 sequence: CASSLGRTSGSYEQYF. The CDR3, as DNA: TGTGCCAGCAGCTTAGGGAGGACTAGCGGGTCCTACGAGCAGTACTTC.